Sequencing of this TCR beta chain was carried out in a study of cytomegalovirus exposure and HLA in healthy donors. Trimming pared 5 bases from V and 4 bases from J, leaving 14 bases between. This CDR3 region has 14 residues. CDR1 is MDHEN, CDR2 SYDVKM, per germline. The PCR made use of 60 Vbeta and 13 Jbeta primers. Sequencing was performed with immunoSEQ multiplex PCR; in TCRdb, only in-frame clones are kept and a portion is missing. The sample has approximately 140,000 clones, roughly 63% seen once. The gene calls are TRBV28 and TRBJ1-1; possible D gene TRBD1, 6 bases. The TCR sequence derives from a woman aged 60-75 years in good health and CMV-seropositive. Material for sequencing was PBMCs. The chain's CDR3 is CASSLAGVATEAFF. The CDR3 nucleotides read TGTGCCAGCAGTCTGGCAGGGGTGGCCACTGAAGCTTTCTTT.